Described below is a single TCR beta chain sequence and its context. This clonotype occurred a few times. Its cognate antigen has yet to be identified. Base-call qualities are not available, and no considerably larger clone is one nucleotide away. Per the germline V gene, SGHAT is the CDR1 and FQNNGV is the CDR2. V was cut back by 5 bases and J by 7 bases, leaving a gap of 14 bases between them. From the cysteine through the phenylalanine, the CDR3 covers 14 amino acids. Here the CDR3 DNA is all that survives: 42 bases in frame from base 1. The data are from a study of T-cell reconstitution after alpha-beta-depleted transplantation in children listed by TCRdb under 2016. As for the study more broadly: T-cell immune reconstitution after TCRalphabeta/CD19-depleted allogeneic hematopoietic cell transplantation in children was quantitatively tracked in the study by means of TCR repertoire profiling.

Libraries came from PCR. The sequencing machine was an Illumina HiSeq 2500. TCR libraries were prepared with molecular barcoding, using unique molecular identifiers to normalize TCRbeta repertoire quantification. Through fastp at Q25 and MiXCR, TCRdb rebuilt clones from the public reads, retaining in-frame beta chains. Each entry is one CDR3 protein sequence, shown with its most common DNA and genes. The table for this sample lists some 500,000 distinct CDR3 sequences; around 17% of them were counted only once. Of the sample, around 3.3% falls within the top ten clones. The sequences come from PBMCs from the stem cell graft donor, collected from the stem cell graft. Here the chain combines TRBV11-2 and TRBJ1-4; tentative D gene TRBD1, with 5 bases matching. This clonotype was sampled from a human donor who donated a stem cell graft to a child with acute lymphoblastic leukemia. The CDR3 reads CASSLVGGSEKLFF. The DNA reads TGTGCCAGCAGCCTTGTCGGGGGGAGTGAAAAACTGTTTTTT.